This is a list of T cell receptor beta chains from one sample in a study of post-analysis software for immune sequencing data. Via MiXCR, TCRdb re-called the PCR reads, giving one row per CDR3 protein. The table has 450,000 to 650,000 distinct CDR3 sequences, 40% to 50% seen once; the top ten hold more than 1.5%. The sequencing input was blood. Source of these receptors: a girl aged 5-17 years with multiple sclerosis. CDR3s include the opening cysteine and the closing phenylalanine or tryptophan. The order of the fields is CDR3 protein, CDR3 DNA, D gene, J gene, V gene, clone size. D genes are given only for firm matches. Rows may omit the clone size; those that give it use once, few, many or a size class.

CDR3aa: CSVASPDGRNEQYF
CDR3nt: TGCAGCGTTGCTAGTCCGGACGGTCGGAACGAGCAGTACTTC
d_gene: NA
j_gene: TRBJ2-7
v_gene: TRBV29-1
abundance: NA

CDR3aa: CASSLADGNYGYTF
CDR3nt: TGCGCCAGCAGCTTGGCGGACGGGAACTATGGCTACACCTTC
d_gene: NA
j_gene: TRBJ1-2
v_gene: TRBV5-1
abundance: NA

CDR3aa: CASSVSSDGGARNQPQHF
CDR3nt: TGTGCCAGCAGTGTAAGCTCGGATGGAGGGGCAAGAAATCAGCCCCAGCATTTT
d_gene: NA
j_gene: TRBJ1-5
v_gene: TRBV2
abundance: few

CDR3aa: CSASGGRRSYEQYF
CDR3nt: TGCAGTGCTAGCGGGGGAAGAAGGTCCTACGAGCAGTACTTC
d_gene: NA
j_gene: TRBJ2-7
v_gene: TRBV20-1
abundance: few

CDR3aa: CASSEYGGGYTF
CDR3nt: TGTGCCAGCAGTGAATATGGGGGTGGCTACACCTTC
d_gene: NA
j_gene: TRBJ1-2
v_gene: TRBV11-2
abundance: NA

CDR3aa: CASKKTSGAQETQYF
CDR3nt: TGTGCCAGCAAAAAGACTAGCGGGGCCCAAGAGACCCAGTACTTC
d_gene: TRBD2
j_gene: TRBJ2-5
v_gene: TRBV12-3/TRBV12-4
abundance: NA

CDR3aa: CASSPPGQVLYGYTF
CDR3nt: TGTGCCAGCTCACCACCGGGACAGGTACTCTATGGCTACACCTTC
d_gene: TRBD1
j_gene: TRBJ1-2
v_gene: TRBV18
abundance: once

CDR3aa: CSVTPLAGSSYNEQFF
CDR3nt: TGCAGCGTTACCCCACTAGCGGGAAGCTCCTACAATGAGCAGTTCTTC
d_gene: TRBD2
j_gene: TRBJ2-1
v_gene: TRBV29-1
abundance: few

CDR3aa: CASSQDKLGGVSYGYTF
CDR3nt: TGTGCCAGCAGCCAAGATAAGCTAGGGGGTGTGAGCTATGGCTACACCTTC
d_gene: NA
j_gene: TRBJ1-2
v_gene: TRBV14
abundance: NA

CDR3aa: CSARPRCLNTEAFF
CDR3nt: TGCAGTGCTAGGCCTAGGTGCCTGAACACTGAAGCTTTCTTT
d_gene: NA
j_gene: TRBJ1-1
v_gene: TRBV20-1
abundance: NA

CDR3aa: CASSVEGSGEKLFF
CDR3nt: TGTGCCAGCAGCGTAGAAGGCTCGGGGGAAAAACTGTTTTTT
d_gene: NA
j_gene: TRBJ1-4
v_gene: TRBV9
abundance: once

CDR3aa: CASSFGATPYNEQFF
CDR3nt: TGTGCCAGCAGTTTTGGAGCTACTCCTTACAATGAGCAGTTCTTC
d_gene: NA
j_gene: TRBJ2-1
v_gene: TRBV12-3/TRBV12-4
abundance: NA

CDR3aa: CSASPSRTGNGYTF
CDR3nt: TGCAGTGCTAGTCCAAGTCGGACAGGGAACGGCTACACCTTC
d_gene: TRBD1
j_gene: TRBJ1-2
v_gene: TRBV20-1
abundance: NA

CDR3aa: CASSYGLSGTHTYEQYF
CDR3nt: TGTGCCAGCAGTTACGGACTAAGCGGGACCCATACCTACGAGCAGTACTTC
d_gene: TRBD2
j_gene: TRBJ2-7
v_gene: TRBV5-6
abundance: NA

CDR3aa: CASSQEPGGKNDEQYF
CDR3nt: TGCGCCAGCAGCCAAGAACCGGGAGGGAAGAACGACGAGCAGTACTTC
d_gene: TRBD2
j_gene: TRBJ2-7
v_gene: TRBV4-1
abundance: NA

CDR3aa: CATRTDGGTEAFF
CDR3nt: TGTGCCACTCGGACGGACGGCGGCACTGAAGCTTTCTTT
d_gene: NA
j_gene: TRBJ1-1
v_gene: TRBV10-3
abundance: NA

CDR3aa: CASRRFRGESPNEQYF
CDR3nt: TGTGCCAGCAGACGATTCCGGGGGGAGTCTCCCAACGAGCAGTACTTC
d_gene: TRBD2
j_gene: TRBJ2-7
v_gene: TRBV6-5
abundance: NA

CDR3aa: CASSHETGPNSPLHF
CDR3nt: TGTGCCAGCAGCCACGAGACAGGACCTAATTCACCCCTCCACTTT
d_gene: NA
j_gene: TRBJ1-6
v_gene: TRBV7-6
abundance: NA

CDR3aa: CASSPSGTSYNEQFF
CDR3nt: TGTGCCAGCAGCCCTAGTGGGACTAGTTACAATGAGCAGTTCTTC
d_gene: TRBD2
j_gene: TRBJ2-1
v_gene: TRBV11-3
abundance: NA

CDR3aa: CASSVTLAAGKDRSFF
CDR3nt: TGTGCCAGCAGCGTGACTTTAGCGGCAGGGAAGGATCGGTCGTTCTTC
d_gene: NA
j_gene: TRBJ2-1
v_gene: TRBV7-9
abundance: NA

CDR3aa: CASSSRDRGKLFF
CDR3nt: TGTGCCAGCAGTTCTCGCGACAGGGGAAAACTGTTTTTT
d_gene: TRBD1
j_gene: TRBJ1-4
v_gene: TRBV12-3/TRBV12-4
abundance: NA

CDR3aa: CASSQVASLAEADTQYF
CDR3nt: TGCGCCAGCAGCCAAGTTGCTTCTCTAGCGGAAGCCGATACGCAGTATTTT
d_gene: TRBD2
j_gene: TRBJ2-3
v_gene: TRBV4-1
abundance: NA

CDR3aa: CASSQVLISTDTQYF
CDR3nt: TGCGCCAGCAGCCAAGTCCTCATTAGCACAGATACGCAGTATTTT
d_gene: NA
j_gene: TRBJ2-3
v_gene: TRBV4-1
abundance: NA

CDR3aa: CASSLEGRGNNQPQHF
CDR3nt: TGTGCCAGCAGCTTAGAGGGTAGGGGTAATAATCAGCCCCAGCATTTT
d_gene: NA
j_gene: TRBJ1-5
v_gene: TRBV7-8
abundance: NA

CDR3aa: CASAGGARTDTQYF
CDR3nt: TGTGCCAGCGCCGGCGGGGCTCGCACAGATACGCAGTATTTT
d_gene: NA
j_gene: TRBJ2-3
v_gene: TRBV7-2
abundance: NA

CDR3aa: CASTLRGLASGLADTQYF
CDR3nt: TGTGCCAGCACCCTACGGGGACTAGCGTCCGGGCTGGCAGATACGCAGTATTTT
d_gene: TRBD2
j_gene: TRBJ2-3
v_gene: TRBV6-2/TRBV6-3
abundance: once

CDR3aa: CASSQVLTGGPGEQFF
CDR3nt: TGTGCCAGCAGCCAAGTACTAACAGGGGGGCCGGGTGAGCAGTTCTTC
d_gene: TRBD1
j_gene: TRBJ2-1
v_gene: TRBV3-1
abundance: NA

CDR3aa: CASSPAGRSHYEQYF
CDR3nt: TGTGCCAGCAGCCCCGCCGGAAGATCCCACTACGAGCAGTACTTC
d_gene: NA
j_gene: TRBJ2-7
v_gene: TRBV7-8
abundance: NA

CDR3aa: CMGPLSGGVGDGYTF
CDR3nt: TGCATGGGACCCCTGAGTGGAGGGGTCGGTGATGGCTACACCTTC
d_gene: NA
j_gene: TRBJ1-2
v_gene: TRBV20-1
abundance: few

CDR3aa: CASSPQGTQGETQYF
CDR3nt: TGTGCCAGCAGCCCCCAAGGGACCCAGGGAGAGACCCAGTACTTC
d_gene: NA
j_gene: TRBJ2-5
v_gene: TRBV6-2/TRBV6-3
abundance: NA

CDR3aa: CASSESLTQANEQFF
CDR3nt: TGCGCCAGCAGTGAGTCATTAACACAGGCCAATGAGCAGTTCTTC
d_gene: NA
j_gene: TRBJ2-1
v_gene: TRBV10-2
abundance: NA

CDR3aa: CSATGQGAYEQYF
CDR3nt: TGCAGCGCGACGGGACAGGGGGCCTACGAGCAGTACTTC
d_gene: TRBD1
j_gene: TRBJ2-7
v_gene: TRBV29-1
abundance: NA

CDR3aa: CASSPRNRANTEAFF
CDR3nt: TGTGCCAGCTCACCCCGGAACAGGGCGAACACTGAAGCTTTCTTT
d_gene: NA
j_gene: TRBJ1-1
v_gene: TRBV18
abundance: NA

CDR3aa: CSASWPGRADTQYF
CDR3nt: TGCAGTGCTAGCTGGCCAGGGAGAGCAGATACGCAGTATTTT
d_gene: NA
j_gene: TRBJ2-3
v_gene: TRBV20-1
abundance: few

CDR3aa: CASSPRRGGQIRTDTQYF
CDR3nt: TGTGCCAGCAGCCCCCGCCGAGGGGGACAGATTCGGACAGATACGCAGTATTTT
d_gene: TRBD1
j_gene: TRBJ2-3
v_gene: TRBV7-2
abundance: few

CDR3aa: CASSWGSDGETQYF
CDR3nt: TGTGCCAGCAGTTGGGGTAGCGATGGGGAGACCCAGTACTTC
d_gene: NA
j_gene: TRBJ2-5
v_gene: TRBV6-6
abundance: once

CDR3aa: CASSYASGLAAGEQFF
CDR3nt: TGTGCCAGCAGTTATGCCTCGGGACTAGCGGCCGGGGAGCAGTTCTTC
d_gene: TRBD2
j_gene: TRBJ2-1
v_gene: TRBV12-3/TRBV12-4
abundance: NA

CDR3aa: CASSAQPYSNQPQHF
CDR3nt: TGTGCCAGCAGCGCACAGCCTTATAGCAATCAGCCCCAGCATTTT
d_gene: NA
j_gene: TRBJ1-5
v_gene: TRBV6-1
abundance: once

CDR3aa: CASSPRSSNEQFF
CDR3nt: TGTGCCAGCAGTCCAAGATCTAGCAATGAGCAGTTCTTC
d_gene: NA
j_gene: TRBJ2-1
v_gene: TRBV6-5
abundance: NA

CDR3aa: CASTIGYEQYF
CDR3nt: TGTGCCAGCACCATTGGCTACGAGCAGTACTTC
d_gene: NA
j_gene: TRBJ2-7
v_gene: TRBV7-9
abundance: NA

CDR3aa: CASSQLVTGSYDEQFF
CDR3nt: TGTGCCAGCAGCCAACTTGTTACAGGGTCGTACGATGAGCAGTTCTTC
d_gene: NA
j_gene: TRBJ2-1
v_gene: TRBV3-1
abundance: NA

CDR3aa: CSAQGTESFATIGFNEQFF
CDR3nt: TGCAGTGCCCAAGGGACGGAGAGCTTTGCTACAATAGGATTCAATGAGCAGTTCTTC
d_gene: NA
j_gene: TRBJ2-1
v_gene: TRBV20-1
abundance: few

CDR3aa: CASSIAGRSCEQYF
CDR3nt: TGTGCCAGCTCCATAGCGGGTCGATCCTGCGAGCAGTACTTC
d_gene: TRBD2
j_gene: TRBJ2-7
v_gene: TRBV10-3
abundance: NA

CDR3aa: CASSFSPGSKNIQYF
CDR3nt: TGTGCCAGCAGTTTCTCTCCCGGATCCAAAAACATTCAGTACTTC
d_gene: NA
j_gene: TRBJ2-4
v_gene: TRBV2
abundance: few

CDR3aa: CASSPSGTGGEKLFF
CDR3nt: TGTGCCAGCAGTCCGTCCGGGACAGGAGGGGAAAAACTGTTTTTT
d_gene: TRBD1
j_gene: TRBJ1-4
v_gene: TRBV12-3/TRBV12-4
abundance: NA

CDR3aa: CAISGDSNSYEQYF
CDR3nt: TGTGCCATCAGTGGAGACAGCAACTCCTACGAGCAGTACTTC
d_gene: NA
j_gene: TRBJ2-7
v_gene: TRBV10-3
abundance: few

CDR3aa: CASSPSGGPGTDTQYF
CDR3nt: TGTGCCAGCAGCCCCTCGGGAGGGCCCGGCACAGATACGCAGTATTTT
d_gene: TRBD2
j_gene: TRBJ2-3
v_gene: TRBV7-2
abundance: few

CDR3aa: CASSLGDRGLRTYF
CDR3nt: TGCGCCAGCAGCTTGGGGGACAGGGGATTGAGGACGTACTTC
d_gene: TRBD1
j_gene: TRBJ2-7
v_gene: TRBV5-1
abundance: NA

CDR3aa: CASSIRDRTDTQYF
CDR3nt: TGCGCCAGCAGCATCAGGGATCGCACAGATACGCAGTATTTT
d_gene: NA
j_gene: TRBJ2-3
v_gene: TRBV5-1
abundance: few

CDR3aa: CSARPATGGFHGYTF
CDR3nt: TGCAGTGCTAGACCTGCGACAGGGGGCTTTCATGGCTACACCTTC
d_gene: TRBD1
j_gene: TRBJ1-2
v_gene: TRBV20-1
abundance: NA

CDR3aa: CSVETGINEQYF
CDR3nt: TGCAGCGTGGAAACAGGGATTAACGAGCAGTACTTC
d_gene: NA
j_gene: TRBJ2-7
v_gene: TRBV29-1
abundance: NA

CDR3aa: CSARPGTGGNSPLHF
CDR3nt: TGCAGTGCTAGGCCGGGGACAGGGGGTAATTCACCCCTCCACTTT
d_gene: TRBD1
j_gene: TRBJ1-6
v_gene: TRBV20-1
abundance: few

CDR3aa: CASSHQDRGGETQYF
CDR3nt: TGCGCCAGCAGCCACCAGGACAGGGGCGGCGAGACCCAGTACTTC
d_gene: TRBD1
j_gene: TRBJ2-5
v_gene: TRBV4-1
abundance: few

CDR3aa: CASSPGQGKRGEEFF
CDR3nt: TGTGCCAGCAGCCCAGGACAGGGGAAGCGGGGGGAGGAGTTCTTC
d_gene: NA
j_gene: TRBJ2-1
v_gene: TRBV3-1
abundance: few

CDR3aa: CASSQTANYGYTFGSGGYNEQFF
CDR3nt: NA
d_gene: NA
j_gene: TRBJ2-1
v_gene: TRBV6-2/TRBV6-3
abundance: NA

CDR3aa: CNCGASYEQYF
CDR3nt: TGCAACTGCGGAGCCTCCTACGAGCAGTACTTC
d_gene: NA
j_gene: TRBJ2-7
v_gene: TRBV29-1
abundance: NA

CDR3aa: CASSLLATSGYEQYF
CDR3nt: TGTGCCAGCAGTTTATTAGCGACCTCTGGCTACGAGCAGTACTTC
d_gene: NA
j_gene: TRBJ2-7
v_gene: TRBV12-3/TRBV12-4
abundance: NA

CDR3aa: CASSQTGQGAEEQYF
CDR3nt: TGTGCCAGCAGTCAAACGGGACAGGGGGCTGAGGAGCAGTACTTC
d_gene: TRBD1
j_gene: TRBJ2-4
v_gene: TRBV4-2
abundance: NA

CDR3aa: CASTDSLSGANVLTF
CDR3nt: TGTGCCAGCACGGACAGCCTCTCTGGGGCCAACGTCCTGACTTTC
d_gene: NA
j_gene: TRBJ2-6
v_gene: TRBV28
abundance: few